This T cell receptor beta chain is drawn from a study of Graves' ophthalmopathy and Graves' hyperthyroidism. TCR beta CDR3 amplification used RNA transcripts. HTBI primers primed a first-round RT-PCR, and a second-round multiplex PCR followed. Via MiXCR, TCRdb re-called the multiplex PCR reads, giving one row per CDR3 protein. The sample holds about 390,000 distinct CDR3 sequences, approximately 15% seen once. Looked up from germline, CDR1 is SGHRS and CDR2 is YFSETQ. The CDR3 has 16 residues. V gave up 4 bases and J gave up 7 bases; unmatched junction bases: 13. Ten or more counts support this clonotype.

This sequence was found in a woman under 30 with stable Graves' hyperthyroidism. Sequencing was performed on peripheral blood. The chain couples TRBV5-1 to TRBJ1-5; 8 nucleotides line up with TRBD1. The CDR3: CASSLEVGQVAQPQHF. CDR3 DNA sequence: TGCGCCAGCAGCCTAGAAGTGGGACAGGTCGCGCAGCCCCAGCATTTT.